This T cell receptor (beta chain) was obtained from a study of cytomegalovirus exposure and HLA in healthy donors. Study-wide results and limits: Several of the most significant clusters appeared linked to common viral pathogens, based on a later analysis. The study recorded more than 150 TCR beta chains that were cytomegalovirus-associated. A few chains linked to CMV were shown in vitro to be specific for CMV antigens.

The CDR3 is 14 amino acids. From germline, CDR1 is SGHRS and CDR2 YFSETQ. With 4 bases clipped from V and 5 bases from J, the junction kept 6 bases outside the gene matches. Researchers ran the PCR with 60 Vbeta and 13 Jbeta primers. In the original analysis: Tens of millions of unique TCR beta chains, some 9.9 million of them shared, were counted by a later analysis. Sequenced by immunoSEQ multiplex PCR; TCRdb stores in-frame clones only, minus some. V and J calls and clone size follow that table, whereas D and trimming were derived from the DNA. The table has about 150,000 clones, approximately 74% seen once; the top ten hold 2.8%. A note on this clone: Its specificity is unknown.

The clonotype was recovered from a man between 18 and 35 years old in good health and CMV-seronegative. The chain has TRBV5-1 and TRBJ2-5; TRBD1 matches at 9 bases. Sequencing was performed on PBMCs. The CDR3 DNA is TGCGCCAGCAGCCACGGACAGGGGAGGGAGACCCAGTACTTC. Translation gives CASSHGQGRETQYF. Looking up the rest from reference TRBV5-1 and TRBJ2-5 gives the full variable domain: KAGVTQTPRYLIKTRGQQVTLSCSPISGHRSVSWYQQTPGQGLQFLFEYFSETQRNKGNFPGRFSGRQFSNSRSEMNVSTLELGDSALYLCASSHGQGRETQYFGPGTRLLVL.